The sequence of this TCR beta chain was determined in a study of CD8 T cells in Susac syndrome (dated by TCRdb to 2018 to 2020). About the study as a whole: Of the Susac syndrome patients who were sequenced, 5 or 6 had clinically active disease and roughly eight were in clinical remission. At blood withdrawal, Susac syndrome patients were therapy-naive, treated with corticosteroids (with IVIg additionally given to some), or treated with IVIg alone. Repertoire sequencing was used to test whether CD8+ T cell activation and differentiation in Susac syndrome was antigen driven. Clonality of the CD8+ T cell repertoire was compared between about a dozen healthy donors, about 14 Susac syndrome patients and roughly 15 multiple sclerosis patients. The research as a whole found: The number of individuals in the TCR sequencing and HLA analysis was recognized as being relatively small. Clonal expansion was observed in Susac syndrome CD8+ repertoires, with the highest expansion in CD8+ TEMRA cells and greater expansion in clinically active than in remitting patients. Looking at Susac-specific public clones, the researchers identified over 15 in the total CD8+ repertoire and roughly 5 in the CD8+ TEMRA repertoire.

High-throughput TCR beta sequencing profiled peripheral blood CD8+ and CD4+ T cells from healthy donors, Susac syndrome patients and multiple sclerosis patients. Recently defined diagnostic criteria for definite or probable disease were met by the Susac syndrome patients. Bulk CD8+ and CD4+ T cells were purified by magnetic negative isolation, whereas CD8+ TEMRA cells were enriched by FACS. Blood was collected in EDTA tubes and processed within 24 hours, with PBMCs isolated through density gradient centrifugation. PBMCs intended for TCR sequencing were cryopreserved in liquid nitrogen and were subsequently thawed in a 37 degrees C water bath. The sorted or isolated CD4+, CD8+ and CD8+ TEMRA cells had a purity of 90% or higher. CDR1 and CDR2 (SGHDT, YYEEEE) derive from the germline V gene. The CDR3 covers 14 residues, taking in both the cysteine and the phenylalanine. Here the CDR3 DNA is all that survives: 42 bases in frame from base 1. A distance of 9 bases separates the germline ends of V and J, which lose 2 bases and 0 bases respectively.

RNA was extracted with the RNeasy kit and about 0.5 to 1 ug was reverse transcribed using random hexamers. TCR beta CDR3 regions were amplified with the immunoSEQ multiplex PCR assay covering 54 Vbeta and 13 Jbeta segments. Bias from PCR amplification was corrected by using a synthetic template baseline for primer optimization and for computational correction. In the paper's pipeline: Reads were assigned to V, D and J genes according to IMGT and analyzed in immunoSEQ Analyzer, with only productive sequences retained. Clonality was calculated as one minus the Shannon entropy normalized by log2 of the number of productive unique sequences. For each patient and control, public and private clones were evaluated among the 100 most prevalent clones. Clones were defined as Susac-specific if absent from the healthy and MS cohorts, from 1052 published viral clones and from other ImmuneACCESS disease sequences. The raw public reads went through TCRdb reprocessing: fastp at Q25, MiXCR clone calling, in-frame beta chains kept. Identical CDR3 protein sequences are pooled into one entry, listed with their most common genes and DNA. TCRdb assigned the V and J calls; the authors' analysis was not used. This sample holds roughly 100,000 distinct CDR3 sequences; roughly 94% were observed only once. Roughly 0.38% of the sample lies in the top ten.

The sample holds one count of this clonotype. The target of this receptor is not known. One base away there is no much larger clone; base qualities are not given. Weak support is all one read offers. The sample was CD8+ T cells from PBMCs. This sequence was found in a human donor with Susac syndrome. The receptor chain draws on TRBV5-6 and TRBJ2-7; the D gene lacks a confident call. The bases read TGTGCCAGCAGCTTCACGGAAACCTCCTACGAGCAGTACTTC. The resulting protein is CASSFTETSYEQYF. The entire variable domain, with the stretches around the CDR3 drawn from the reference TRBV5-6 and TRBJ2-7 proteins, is DAGVTQSPTHLIKTRGQQVTLRCSPKSGHDTVSWYQQALGQGPQFIFQYYEEEERQRGNFPDRFSGHQFPNYSSELNVNALLLGDSALYLCASSFTETSYEQYFGPGTRLTVT.